The 11 T cell receptor beta chains given below trace back to one sample, sequenced in a study of CDR3 diversity in severe acne. TCRdb re-derived calls from the PCR reads in MiXCR, one entry per CDR3 protein. The table has some 90,000 distinct CDR3 sequences, about 50% seen once. The sequenced sample was blood. These receptor sequences come from a male donor in good health, serving as a control.

The chain joins TRBV7-9 to TRBJ2-2, with 8 nucleotides matching TRBD1. This CDR3 contains 14 residues. Germline CDR1 SEHNR, CDR2 FQNEAQ (reference sequence). The trim removed 7 bases at V and 0 bases at J, leaving 1 base unmatched. The CDR3 region has the DNA TGTGCCAGCAAACAGGGGGCGAACACCGGGGAGCTGTTTTTT. It translates to CASKQGANTGELFF.

The genes are TRBV5-1 and TRBJ1-2; D is perhaps TRBD1 (5 bases). CDR1 is SGHRS and CDR2 is YFSETQ in the germline V gene. The CDR3 totals 15 residues. V was trimmed by 2 bases and J by 8 bases, leaving 19 bases between them. CDR3 sequence reads: CASSFGGTSKVGYTF. For the CDR3, the DNA is TGCGCCAGCAGCTTTGGAGGGACGTCAAAAGTGGGCTACACCTTC.

This clonotype was observed at least ten times. This rearrangement joins TRBV7-3 to TRBJ2-7; 8 nucleotides agree with TRBD1. Germline trimming cut 2 bases from V and 4 bases from J; bases unmatched to any gene: 7. The germline V gene encodes CDR1 SGHTA and CDR2 FQGTGA. This CDR3 has 15 residues. The CDR3 loop is CASSLSSGTGYEQYF. The CDR3 region has the DNA TGTGCCAGCAGCTTATCGTCCGGGACAGGATACGAGCAGTACTTC.

This clonotype was counted many times. The chain is built from TRBV10-1 and TRBJ1-5; D perhaps matches TRBD1 (5 bases). Per germline, CDR1 WNHNN and CDR2 SYGVQD (reference sequence). The CDR3 runs 15 residues. V was trimmed by 0 bases and J by 1 base, leaving 7 bases between them. CDR3 nucleotides: TGCGCCAGCAGTGAGTCAGGGGTCAGCAATCAGCCCCAGCATTTT. Its translation is CASSESGVSNQPQHF.

The chain employs TRBV25-1 and TRBJ1-5; D unclear. CDR3 length: 12 residues. CDR1 and CDR2 (germline): MGHDK, SYGVNS. Trimming stripped 5 bases from V and 5 bases from J, with 7 bases between. The CDR3 is CASSSGDQPQHF. CDR3 bases: TGTGCCAGCAGTTCCGGGGATCAGCCCCAGCATTTT.

J is TRBJ1-2 and V is TRBV10-3; 8 bases line up with TRBD1. The length of the CDR3 is 17 residues. V was pared by 3 bases and J by 7 bases, with 16 bases of the junction left unmatched. Germline CDR1 ENHRY, CDR2 SYGVKD. The CDR3 sequence: CAISDTTGASGDCGYTF. The CDR3 nucleotides are TGTGCCATCAGTGACACGACAGGGGCGTCAGGGGACTGTGGCTACACCTTC.

This clonotype was seen ten or more times. The gene calls are TRBV6-5 and TRBJ2-1; TRBD2 matches 9 bases. The germline V gene has CDR1 MNHEY and CDR2 SVGAGI. The CDR3 is 17 residues long. Germline trimming cut 2 bases from V and 4 bases from J; bases unmatched to any gene: 9. In DNA form, the CDR3 reads TGTGCCAGCAGTTACCATAGCGGGAGAGAGAGGTACAATGAGCAGTTCTTC. Amino acid sequence: CASSYHSGRERYNEQFF.

This chain connects TRBV5-1 to TRBJ2-7; 7 nucleotides match TRBD1. The germline V gene has CDR1 SGHRS and CDR2 YFSETQ. The CDR3 spans 13 residues. V lost 4 bases, J lost 5 bases, and 6 bases stayed unmatched. Here the CDR3 reads CASSPGQVNEQYF. The CDR3 DNA reads TGCGCCAGCAGCCCAGGACAGGTCAACGAGCAGTACTTC. Using reference TRBV5-1 and TRBJ2-7 for the parts outside the CDR3, the full variable domain is KAGVTQTPRYLIKTRGQQVTLSCSPISGHRSVSWYQQTPGQGLQFLFEYFSETQRNKGNFPGRFSGRQFSNSRSEMNVSTLELGDSALYLCASSPGQVNEQYFGPGTRLTVT.

In nucleotides, the CDR3 is TGCAGTGTAGGGGTAGGTGAGCAGTATTTT. This codes for CSVGVGEQYF. The genes are TRBV20-1 and TRBJ2-3; TRBD1 might be the D (5 bases). This CDR3 is 10 amino acids long. With 7 bases removed from V and 11 bases from J, the gap between germline ends came to 13 bases. Germline CDR1 and CDR2: DFQATT and SNEGSKA (reference sequence).

In this sample, this clonotype turned up many times. The gene calls are TRBV4-2 and TRBJ2-2; TRBD2 matches at 13 bases. The CDR3 has 18 amino acids. The ends lost 1 base at V and 5 bases at J; junction bases unmatched: 7. Germline loops: CDR1 LGHNA, CDR2 YNFKEQ. CDR3 coding DNA: TGTGCCAGCAGCCAAGTACTAGCGGGGGGGCTGGGGACCGGGGAGCTGTTTTTT. Translated, it gives CASSQVLAGGLGTGELFF.

This clonotype was recorded a few times. This chain connects TRBV11-2 to TRBJ2-7; 10 positions agree with TRBD2. The CDR3 spans 14 residues. J lost 4 bases, V lost 8 bases, and 8 bases had no gene match. CDR1 is SGHAT, CDR2 FQNNGV, per germline. CDR3 region: CASALAGGSYEQYF. The CDR3 nucleotides read TGTGCCAGCGCTTTAGCGGGAGGATCGTACGAGCAGTACTTC.